The source of this T cell receptor (beta chain) is a study of Ad26.COV2.S vaccination and SARS-CoV-2 variants. Study-wide results and limits: Spike-specific TCR breadth in vaccine recipients exceeded that seen in placebo recipients. Substantial breadth was reportedly displayed by spike-specific CD8+ and CD4+ T cell responses after vaccination. Researchers reported similar non-spike TCR breadth in vaccine and placebo recipients. Total T cell responses were possibly underestimated by TCR breadth and depth analyses.

The V end lost 1 base, the J end lost 3 bases, and 16 bases lay between the germline ends. Germline CDR1 is LGHNA and CDR2 is YNFKEQ. The CDR3 is 16 residues long. This clone has more than one count but fewer than ten. Its antigen remains unknown. The assay was immunoSEQ multiplex PCR, and TCRdb's table has in-frame clones only and misses some. The data show about 350,000 clones, about 90% seen once. Sequences were derived from peripheral blood, sampled after recovery from COVID-19. The chain joins TRBV4-2 to TRBJ2-7; D might be TRBD1 (6 bases). The receptor was isolated from a human donor who had recovered from COVID-19. The CDR3 here is CASSQGPRGSNYEQYF. The CDR3 DNA is TGTGCCAGCAGCCAAGGACCCAGGGGATCCAACTACGAGCAGTACTTC.